These 21 T cell receptor beta chains came from one sample sequenced in a study of T cells in localized non-small cell lung cancer. TCRdb's copy holds only in-frame clones and misses some; the assay was immunoSEQ multiplex PCR. The sample lists 20,000 to 25,000 clones; roughly 83% were seen once. Sample: peripheral blood, taken before any cancer treatment. Receptor source: a man between 40 and 70 years old with stage I lung adenocarcinoma.

The CDR3, as DNA: TGCAGCGTTCCAGGGATTATCTACAATGAGCAGTTCTTC. This codes for CSVPGIIYNEQFF. The chain uses TRBV29-1 and TRBJ2-1, with D maybe TRBD1 (5 bases). Trimming left V 5 bases short and J 3 bases short, with 11 bases between. The CDR3 runs to 13 residues. Germline V gene sequence: CDR1 SQVTM, CDR2 ANQGSEA.

The V gene is TRBV4-2, the J gene TRBJ1-5; D is perhaps TRBD1 (6 bases). This CDR3 spans 17 amino acids. Germline V gives CDR1 LGHNA, CDR2 YNFKEQ. Between the trimmed V and J ends, which lost 4 bases and 2 bases, there was a span of 18 bases. The CDR3 reads CASSRVAGEFGNQPQHF. Here the CDR3 DNA reads TGTGCCAGCAGCCGAGTTGCAGGGGAGTTTGGCAATCAGCCCCAGCATTTT.

The chain couples TRBV27 to TRBJ2-7; TRBD2 matches at 8 bases. The CDR3 totals 16 residues. The V and J ends lost 6 bases and 6 bases, in that order; junction bases with no gene match: 16. Germline values: CDR1 MNHEY, CDR2 SMNVEV (reference sequence). CDR3 coding DNA: TGTGCCAGCAGCCCAACCTCCGGCGGCCGGGGGGGCGAGCAGTACTTC. The encoded protein is CASSPTSGGRGGEQYF.

The V call is TRBV5-1, the J call TRBJ2-3, with D perhaps assigned TRBD1 or TRBD2 (7 bases each). Trimming removed 3 bases from V and 0 bases from J, with 20 bases in between. This CDR3 has 18 residues. In germline, CDR1 is SGHRS, CDR2 YFSETQ. CDR3 region: CASSYLLRQGGSTDTQYF. The CDR3 nucleotides read TGCGCCAGCAGCTACCTACTACGACAGGGAGGGAGCACAGATACGCAGTATTTT.

V usage is TRBV7-2 and J usage is TRBJ1-6; a weak D match, TRBD1 (5 bases). Germline V gives CDR1 SGHTA, CDR2 FQGNSA. V shed 3 bases and J shed 7 bases, with 13 bases lying between them. The CDR3 totals 15 residues. The CDR3 loop is CASSFLTGPNSPLHF. For the CDR3, the DNA is TGTGCCAGCAGCTTCCTAACAGGCCCCAATTCACCCCTCCACTTT.

For the CDR3, the DNA is TGCGCCAGCAGCCCCCGGGGGAAAAGCTACGAGCAGTACTTC. Its protein is CASSPRGKSYEQYF. The chain joins TRBV4-1 to TRBJ2-7; D is perhaps TRBD2 (6 bases). The ends were cut back, 4 bases at V and 3 bases at J, with 13 bases in the middle. CDR1 is MGHRA and CDR2 is YSYEKL in the germline V gene. This CDR3 has 14 amino acids.

The chain employs TRBV6-5 and TRBJ2-5, with a possible D match to TRBD1 (6 bases). The CDR3 consists of 14 residues. The germline gives CDR1 MNHEY, CDR2 SVGAGI. Between the trimmed V and J ends, which lost 6 bases and 1 base, there was a span of 12 bases. The CDR3 here is CASSPGVLQETQYF. In nucleotides, the CDR3 is TGTGCCAGCAGCCCAGGGGTTCTCCAAGAGACCCAGTACTTC.

This rearrangement joins TRBV7-2 to TRBJ2-5; D might be TRBD2 (5 bases). Germline assignment: CDR1 SGHTA and CDR2 FQGNSA. This CDR3 comprises 13 residues. The V gene lost 5 bases and the J gene lost 5 bases, with 12 bases spanning the gap. In DNA, the CDR3 is TGTGCCAGCAGCCGAGGTGGGGAGGAGACCCAGTACTTC. Translated, it gives CASSRGGEETQYF.

In DNA form, the CDR3 reads TGTGCCAGCAGCTTAGCCCGCTGGAATGGGGAGCAGTACTTC. Its translation: CASSLARWNGEQYF. This chain joins TRBV7-2 and TRBJ2-7; D remains ambiguous. CDR3 size: 14 residues. CDR1 and CDR2 from the germline V gene are SGHTA and FQGNSA. V lost 0 bases and J 7 bases, leaving 13 bases between the germline ends. Variable domain in full (rest from reference TRBV7-2 and TRBJ2-7): GAGVSQSPSNKVTEKGKDVELRCDPISGHTALYWYRQSLGQGLEFLIYFQGNSAPDKSGLPSDRFSAERTGGSVSTLTIQRTQQEDSAVYLCASSLARWNGEQYFGPGTRLTVT.

The rearrangement links TRBV4-3 to TRBJ2-7, with TRBD2 matching over 11 bases. The CDR3 has 14 residues. V gave up 1 base and J gave up 12 bases; unmatched junction bases: 8. CDR1 and CDR2 from the germline V gene are LGHNA and YSLEER. CDR3 bases: TGCGCCAGCAGCCAAGGGCTAGCGGGGGGAGAGACGTACTTC. It translates to CASSQGLAGGETYF.

This clone has a single count. The chain couples TRBV5-8 to TRBJ2-3; perhaps D is TRBD1 or TRBD2 (5 bases each). The V end lost 4 bases, the J end lost 0 bases, and 21 bases lay between the germline ends. The CDR3 is made up of 18 amino acids. Looked up from germline, CDR1 is SGHTS and CDR2 is YDEGEE. The CDR3 is CASSPHAYGTFSTDTQYF. CDR3 DNA sequence: TGTGCCAGCAGCCCCCACGCGTACGGGACCTTTAGCACAGATACGCAGTATTTT. The variable domain in full, with the rest retrieved from reference TRBV5-8 and TRBJ2-3, is EAGVTQSPTHLIKTRGQQATLRCSPISGHTSVYWYQQALGLGLQFLLWYDEGEERNRGNFPPRFSGRQFPNYSSELNVNALELEDSALYLCASSPHAYGTFSTDTQYFGPGTRLTVL.

The chain recombines TRBV9 with TRBJ2-5, with 10 bases aligning to TRBD2. V lost 3 bases to trimming and J lost 5 bases; unmatched junction nucleotides: 10. The CDR3 is 16 amino acids. Germline V gene sequence: CDR1 SGDLS, CDR2 YYNGEE. The CDR3 reads CASSAGEREGWETQYF. The CDR3 region has the DNA TGTGCCAGCAGCGCTGGAGAGCGGGAGGGCTGGGAGACCCAGTACTTC.

This clone was counted only a few times. This sample includes further DNA sequences coding for the same CDR3. The CDR3 DNA is TGTGCCAGCAGCTTGGGACAGGGGGCACGGTCACCCCTCCACTTT. Amino acid sequence: CASSLGQGARSPLHF. This chain joins TRBV5-4 and TRBJ1-6, with 10 bases lining up with TRBD1. The junction had 4 bases not matched to a gene; V was cut back by 0 bases and J by 10 bases. CDR3 length: 15 amino acids. The germline gives CDR1 SGHNT, CDR2 YYREEE (reference sequence).

This clone was seen just once. V and J are TRBV28 and TRBJ1-5; no definite D call. Germline loops: CDR1 MDHEN, CDR2 SYDVKM. The CDR3 sequence is 14 residues long. Between the trimmed V and J ends, which lost 1 base and 4 bases, there was a span of 8 bases. The CDR3 coding sequence is TGTGCCAGCAGTTTATCCCTTGGGAATCAGCCCCAGCATTTT. As protein: CASSLSLGNQPQHF.

This rearrangement joins TRBV7-9 to TRBJ2-6; 7 positions match TRBD1. V lost 5 bases to trimming and J lost 4 bases; unmatched junction nucleotides: 11. In germline, CDR1 is SEHNR, CDR2 FQNEAQ (reference sequence). The CDR3 loop spans 17 amino acids. CDR3 protein: CASSGIRQGVGANVLTF. The CDR3 coding sequence is TGTGCCAGCAGCGGAATACGACAGGGTGTCGGGGCCAACGTCCTGACTTTC.

The CDR3 sequence is CASSLRRGGNQPQHF. The CDR3 DNA sequence: TGTGCCAGCAGCTTACGAAGGGGGGGCAATCAGCCCCAGCATTTT. V is TRBV7-2 and J is TRBJ1-5, with D possibly being TRBD1 (6 bases). Deletions cut 2 bases from V and 2 bases from J, with 10 bases between. This CDR3 has 15 residues. Germline values: CDR1 SGHTA, CDR2 FQGNSA.

This rearrangement joins TRBV9 to TRBJ1-4, with 10 bases lining up with TRBD1. J lost 7 bases, V lost 0 bases, and 3 bases had no gene match. Germline loops: CDR1 SGDLS, CDR2 YYNGEE. CDR3 size: 15 residues. The CDR3 region is CASSVGWTGGEKLFF. DNA of the CDR3: TGTGCCAGCAGCGTAGGCTGGACAGGGGGTGAAAAACTGTTTTTT.

The chain combines TRBV2 with TRBJ2-7, with 7 bases fitting TRBD2. From germline, CDR1 is SNHLY and CDR2 FYNNEI. V trimming: 5 bases; J trimming: 6 bases; junction bases outside the gene matches: 7. The CDR3 totals 13 residues. The CDR3 nucleotides read TGTGCCAGCAGTCCCGATGGGAGGGGCGAGCAGTACTTC. Protein: CASSPDGRGEQYF.

The chain recombines TRBV9 with TRBJ1-2; TRBD1 matches 7 bases. CDR1 and CDR2 (germline): SGDLS, YYNGEE. The length of the CDR3 is 15 residues. Unmatched junction bases numbered 13, after V lost 4 bases and J lost 7 bases. The CDR3 DNA follows: TGTGCCAGCAGCCTAGACGTTGAGGGACAGCTTGGCTACACCTTC. Translating gives CASSLDVEGQLGYTF.

J is TRBJ2-7 and V is TRBV28; 9 bases line up with TRBD1. Germline V gene data show CDR1 as MDHEN and CDR2 as SYDVKM. The CDR3 loop spans 15 amino acids. Germline trimming cut 5 bases from V and 4 bases from J; bases unmatched to any gene: 9. This CDR3 reads CASSHPGTGLYEQYF. As DNA, the CDR3 is TGTGCCAGCAGTCACCCCGGGACAGGGTTATACGAGCAGTACTTC. Looking up the rest from reference TRBV28 and TRBJ2-7 gives the full variable domain: DVKVTQSSRYLVKRTGEKVFLECVQDMDHENMFWYRQDPGLGLRLIYFSYDVKMKEKGDIPEGYSVSREKKERFSLILESASTNQTSMYLCASSHPGTGLYEQYFGPGTRLTVT.

This chain joins TRBV9 and TRBJ1-1; TRBD1 is a possible D gene (5 bases). This CDR3 is 16 amino acids long. Germline V gene lookup returns CDR1 SGDLS and CDR2 YYNGEE. V lost 4 bases and J lost 1, with 17 bases in between. CDR3 in amino acids: CASSPRSGGGNTEAFF. CDR3 coding DNA: TGTGCCAGCAGCCCCCGTAGTGGGGGGGGGAACACTGAAGCTTTCTTT.